These 25 T cell receptor beta chains share one sample of origin, sequenced in a study of regulatory T cells in long-lasting Graves disease. Time point reported: newly diagnosed GD, antithyroid drugs for less than 3 months. TCR sequences were obtained from RNA taken from PBMCs. Through Arm-PCR of CDR3 regions and iRepertoire HTBI primers, TCR beta libraries were built. Each CDR3 protein gets one entry after TCRdb re-called the multiplex PCR reads with MiXCR. The sample yields under 250,000 distinct CDR3 sequences, 20% to 25% seen once. The sample in question was peripheral blood mononuclear cells (PBMCs), obtained at new diagnosis, from a patient treated with antithyroid drugs. Receptors were obtained from a female donor with Graves disease.

This clonotype was found many times. V is TRBV12-3 or TRBV12-4 and J is TRBJ2-4, with 7 bases matching TRBD2. Losses at the gene ends were 2 bases for V and 0 bases for J; bases not matched to a gene: 13. CDR3 length equals 19 residues. The CDR3 DNA follows: TGTGCCAGCAGTTTACCGGGCGGGGGAGAGCCGTTAGCCAAAAACATTCAGTACTTC. Its translation: CASSLPGGGEPLAKNIQYF.

This clonotype appeared many times. The chain couples TRBV3-1 to TRBJ1-6, with 7 bases fitting TRBD1. Germline assignment: CDR1 LGHDT and CDR2 YNNKEL (reference sequence). J lost 10 bases, V lost 1 base, and 4 bases had no gene match. The CDR3 runs 14 residues. CDR3 protein: CASSQGQGGSPLHF. In DNA, the CDR3 is TGTGCCAGCAGCCAAGGACAGGGCGGCTCACCCCTCCACTTT.

Of note for this clonotype: A far larger clone differs by one base, so this is likely a read error. As the CDR3 is not closed by the conserved phenylalanine or tryptophan, this likely results from a read error. The genes are TRBV6-2 or TRBV6-3 and TRBJ2-7; D unclear. The CDR3 loop spans 15 amino acids. Trimming removed 6 bases at V and 0 bases at J, with 15 bases between. Germline V gene sequence: CDR1 MNHEY, CDR2 SVGEGT. The CDR3 region has the DNA TGTGCCAGCAGCCCGCCGATGTGGTTCTCCTACGAGCAGTACTCC. Its protein product is CASSPPMWFSYEQYS.

This clonotype was recorded at least ten times. The rearrangement joins TRBV24-1 to TRBJ2-3, with TRBD2 identical over 12 bases. The germline V gene encodes CDR1 KGHDR and CDR2 SFDVKD. The CDR3 length is 13 residues. Trimming took 11 bases from V and 6 from J; bases not matched to a gene: 5. The CDR3 loop is CASSSGGGDTQYF. The CDR3 coding sequence is TGTGCCAGTTCTAGCGGGGGGGGGGATACGCAGTATTTT.

This clonotype has a count of ten or more. The V and J genes are TRBV6-2 or TRBV6-3 and TRBJ2-2; D may be TRBD2 (5 bases). The germline V gene has CDR1 MNHEY and CDR2 SVGEGT. This CDR3 has 13 amino acids. Trimming shortened V by 6 bases and J by 3 bases, and 8 bases separated the two germline ends. DNA for the CDR3: TGTGCCAGCAGCGAGGGCGACACCGGGGAGCTGTTTTTT. It translates to CASSEGDTGELFF.

As for this clonotype: Sequence at one end of the junction differs from germline and may be a read error. The rearrangement joins TRBV5-5 to TRBJ2-3; the D gene is possibly TRBD1 (6 bases). CDR1 is SGHKS and CDR2 is YYEKEE in the germline V gene (reference sequence). There are 16 residues in the CDR3. The CDR3 sequence: CASSRDWDTLWDTQYF. In DNA, the CDR3 is TGCGCCAGCAGCCGAGATTGGGACACCCTATGGGATACGCAGTATTTT.

This clonotype was found many times. The V gene is TRBV20-1, the J gene TRBJ2-7; unclear D gene. The CDR3 is 13 amino acids. V was clipped by 1 base and J by 5 bases, with 12 bases between them. Germline CDR1 is DFQATT and CDR2 is SNEGSKA (reference sequence). CDR3: CSARVAINHEQYF. The CDR3 coding sequence is TGCAGTGCTAGAGTGGCCATAAACCACGAGCAGTACTTC.

This clonotype has ten or more counts. The rearrangement joins TRBV19 to TRBJ2-3; no clear D gene. Per the germline V gene, CDR1 is LNHDA and CDR2 is SQIVND (reference sequence). With 5 bases removed from V and 2 bases from J, the gap between germline ends came to 14 bases. The CDR3 totals 15 residues. The CDR3 region has the DNA TGTGCCAGTAGTTCCCGTGGGGTTATCACAGATACGCAGTATTTT. Residues: CASSSRGVITDTQYF.

The chain employs TRBV19 and TRBJ1-5; D is unclear. The CDR3 sequence is 15 residues long. V lost 0 bases to trimming and J lost 0 bases, with 6 bases between them. CDR1 and CDR2 from the germline V gene are LNHDA and SQIVND (reference sequence). The CDR3 bases are TGTGCCAGTAGTATAGATCGATATAGCAATCAGCCCCAGCATTTT. Protein: CASSIDRYSNQPQHF.

Many counts were recorded for this clonotype. V is TRBV20-1 and J is TRBJ1-6; D is unclear. In germline, CDR1 is DFQATT, CDR2 SNEGSKA (reference sequence). The CDR3 is 14 residues long. CDR3 DNA sequence: TGCACAGGTGAACCTAGCTCCTATAATTCACCCCTCCACTTT. Its protein product is CTGEPSSYNSPLHF.

The chain joins TRBV29-1 to TRBJ2-2; tentative D call: TRBD1 (5 bases). Germline CDR1 is SQVTM and CDR2 is ANQGSEA. Trimming left V 1 base short and J 2 bases short, with 11 bases between. The CDR3 spans 15 residues. The CDR3 spells CSVEGSTVNTGELFF. CDR3 bases: TGCAGCGTTGAAGGATCGACAGTCAACACCGGGGAGCTGTTTTTT.

This clonotype was seen many times. The V gene is TRBV18, the J gene TRBJ1-3; the D gene is possibly TRBD1 (5 bases). V lost 3 bases and J lost 4, with 10 bases in between. This CDR3 is 14 amino acids long. Germline V gene sequence: CDR1 KGHSH, CDR2 LQKENI. The CDR3 sequence is CASSPDMGGNTIYF. The CDR3 bases are TGTGCCAGCTCACCGGACATGGGGGGAAACACCATATATTTT.

This clonotype was recorded a few times. The chain couples TRBV19 to TRBJ1-2; 9 bases match TRBD1. The CDR3 covers 14 residues. Per germline, CDR1 LNHDA and CDR2 SQIVND (reference sequence). Unmatched junction bases numbered 11, after V lost 10 bases and J lost 5 bases. The CDR3 sequence: CATRPGTGKYGYTF. The DNA for the CDR3 is TGTGCCACCAGGCCCGGGACAGGGAAGTATGGCTACACCTTC.

This clonotype was counted ten times or more. The V gene is TRBV9, the J gene TRBJ2-3; TRBD1 is a possible D gene (7 bases). V lost 3 bases to trimming and J lost 2 bases, with 22 bases between them. CDR3 length equals 18 residues. Germline CDR1 is SGDLS and CDR2 is YYNGEE. CDR3 nucleotide sequence: TGTGCCAGCAGCGCTCCAGGGGGGATAAGGGCGAACACAGATACGCAGTATTTT. The encoded protein is CASSAPGGIRANTDTQYF.

Turning to this clonotype: A much larger clone lies one base from this, so it may be a read error. The chain employs TRBV6-1 and TRBJ1-5, with 9 bases matching TRBD1. CDR3 length: 16 amino acids. Per the germline V gene, CDR1 is MNHNS and CDR2 is SASEGT. The CDR3 spells CASSERTGVSNQPRHF. The CDR3, as DNA: TGTGCCAGCAGCGAGCGGACAGGGGTCAGCAATCAGCCCCGGCATTTT.

This clonotype was observed once. This rearrangement joins TRBV7-2 to TRBJ2-2; 16 nucleotides agree with TRBD2. The CDR3 spans 19 residues. V lost 5 bases and J lost 5; bases outside the gene matches: 11. The germline gives CDR1 SGHTA, CDR2 FQGNSA. CDR3 in amino acids: CASSRTPGLAGGRTGELFF. DNA of the CDR3: TGTGCCAGCAGCAGAACACCGGGACTAGCGGGGGGGAGGACCGGGGAGCTGTTTTTT.

This clonotype was seen many times. V and J are TRBV7-9 and TRBJ2-5; D call uncertain. This CDR3 contains 14 residues. V was trimmed by 2 bases and J by 4 bases, leaving 11 bases between them. Germline loops: CDR1 SEHNR, CDR2 FQNEAQ (reference sequence). The CDR3, as DNA: TGTGCCAGCAGCTTAACAGCCAGAGGAGAGACCCAGTACTTC. This sequence encodes CASSLTARGETQYF. The complete variable domain, with remaining parts taken from reference TRBV7-9 and TRBJ2-5, reads DTGVSQNPRHKITKRGQNVTFRCDPISEHNRLYWYRQTLGQGPEFLTYFQNEAQLEKSRLLSDRFSAERPKGSFSTLEIQRTEQGDSAMYLCASSLTARGETQYFGPGTRLLVL.

This clonotype came up a few times. V is TRBV19 and J is TRBJ2-3, with TRBD1 matching over 8 bases. V lost 9 bases, J lost 1 base, and 3 bases stayed unmatched. The CDR3 extends over 13 amino acids. The germline V gene encodes CDR1 LNHDA and CDR2 SQIVND (reference sequence). The CDR3 region has the DNA TGTGCCAGCGACAGGGGAGGCACAGATACGCAGTATTTT. This gives the protein CASDRGGTDTQYF.

The CDR3 sequence: CASSWGSWGVDEQYF. The CDR3 nucleotides read TGTGCCAGCAGTTGGGGTTCCTGGGGGGTAGACGAGCAGTACTTC. The chain has TRBV6-2 or TRBV6-3 and TRBJ2-7, with D possibly matching TRBD2 (6 bases). Germline CDR1 is MNHEY and CDR2 is SVGEGT. Trimming removed 4 bases from V and 5 bases from J, with 18 bases in between. The CDR3 spans 15 residues.

V gene TRBV7-2 combines with J gene TRBJ2-7; 10 bases map to TRBD2. CDR1 is SGHTA and CDR2 is FQGNSA in the germline V gene. This CDR3 is 16 amino acids long. V lost 6 bases to trimming and J lost 2 bases; unmatched junction nucleotides: 10. The CDR3 DNA reads as TGTGCCAGCAGTAAAGCGGGGGGGGGTTTGCCCTACGAGCAGTACTTC. Protein sequence: CASSKAGGGLPYEQYF.

This clonotype was seen at least ten times. This sequence joins TRBV20-1 and TRBJ1-5, with a weak D call TRBD1 (6 bases). There are 15 residues in the CDR3. Germline V gene lookup returns CDR1 DFQATT and CDR2 SNEGSKA (reference sequence). Trimming took 2 bases from V and 4 from J, leaving 15 bases between them. CDR3 protein: CSARNWGTYNQPQHF. CDR3 coding DNA: TGCAGTGCTAGAAATTGGGGGACATATAATCAGCCCCAGCATTTT.

This clonotype was counted at least ten times. The V gene is TRBV20-1, the J gene TRBJ2-3; D is perhaps TRBD1 or TRBD2 (5 bases each). V was clipped by 2 bases and J by 6 bases, with 21 bases between them. The CDR3 covers 16 residues. Germline V gene sequence: CDR1 DFQATT, CDR2 SNEGSKA (reference sequence). This CDR3 is CSARSQRQTRGDTQYF. Written as DNA, the CDR3 is TGCAGTGCTAGAAGTCAGCGACAGACAAGAGGGGATACGCAGTATTTT.

This clonotype came up many times. This rearrangement joins TRBV25-1 to TRBJ2-1; TRBD1 aligns across 8 bases. The CDR3 covers 15 residues. The V gene's germline CDR1 is MGHDK and CDR2 SYGVNS. V gave up 2 bases and J gave up 4 bases; unmatched junction bases: 4. CDR3 in amino acids: CASSEPGQVYNEQFF. CDR3 nucleotides: TGTGCCAGCAGTGAACCGGGACAGGTGTACAATGAGCAGTTCTTC.

The V call is TRBV28, the J call TRBJ2-1, with D perhaps TRBD2 (5 bases). Trimming cost V 5 bases and J 2 bases, with 16 bases left between them. Germline CDR1 is MDHEN and CDR2 is SYDVKM. The CDR3 is made up of 16 amino acids. CDR3 nucleotide sequence: TGTGCCAGCAGTCCCCCCGGAGGATTACCCTACAATGAGCAGTTCTTC. It translates to CASSPPGGLPYNEQFF.

Ten or more counts support this clonotype. The chain uses TRBV28 and TRBJ2-7, with 7 bases fitting TRBD1. The CDR3 sequence is 14 residues long. Germline CDR1 reads MDHEN; CDR2 reads SYDVKM. J gave up 4 bases and V 8 bases, and 11 bases lay outside the gene matches. Here the CDR3 reads CASAYRGRIYEQYF. The CDR3 DNA sequence: TGTGCCAGCGCTTACAGGGGACGAATATACGAGCAGTACTTC.